This T cell receptor beta chain was found in a study of cytomegalovirus exposure and HLA in healthy donors. This CDR3 has 12 amino acids. The germline V and J ends were trimmed by 5 bases and 5 bases, with 9 bases remaining between them. In germline, CDR1 is SGHTA, CDR2 FQGNSA. This clone was seen only once. The method was immunoSEQ multiplex PCR; TCRdb's version includes in-frame clones alone and lacks a portion of them. The sample lists 82,000 or so clones, roughly 94% occurring once. This clonotype was sampled from a woman aged 18 to 35 in good health and CMV-seronegative. The specimen was PBMCs. The rearrangement joins TRBV7-2 to TRBJ2-5; D is unresolved. CDR3 sequence (DNA): TGTGCCAGCAGCCAGTATATCGAGACCCAGTACTTC. It codes for CASSQYIETQYF.